This T cell receptor (beta chain) was sequenced for a study of cytomegalovirus exposure and HLA in healthy donors. Regarding this clone: Its cognate antigen is unknown.

Study results and limitations: Many donors shared some public TCRs, even though most TCR sequences were rare. The study recorded about 160 TCR beta chains that were cytomegalovirus-associated. Reportedly, cytomegalovirus status was diagnosed with high sensitivity and specificity.

In germline, CDR1 is SGHTA, CDR2 FQGTGA. V was cut by 6 bases and J by 5 bases, with 19 bases left in between. The CDR3 runs to 16 residues. The assay was immunoSEQ multiplex PCR, and TCRdb's table has in-frame clones only and misses some. Of some 100,000 clones listed, about nine tenths are singletons. The source of this sequence is a woman between 18 and 30 years old in good health and CMV-seronegative. V is TRBV7-3 and J is TRBJ2-2, with D perhaps TRBD2 (7 bases). Sequencing input: PBMCs. The CDR3 DNA reads TGTGCCAGCAGAGGGGGGGGAGGCCGGCAAACCGGGGAGCTGTTTTTT. Amino acid sequence: CASRGGGGRQTGELFF. Complete variable domain (other parts from reference TRBV7-3 and TRBJ2-2): GAGVSQTPSNKVTEKGKYVELRCDPISGHTALYWYRQSLGQGPEFLIYFQGTGAADDSGLPNDRFFAVRPEGSVSTLKIQRTERGDSAVYLCASRGGGGRQTGELFFGEGSRLTVL.